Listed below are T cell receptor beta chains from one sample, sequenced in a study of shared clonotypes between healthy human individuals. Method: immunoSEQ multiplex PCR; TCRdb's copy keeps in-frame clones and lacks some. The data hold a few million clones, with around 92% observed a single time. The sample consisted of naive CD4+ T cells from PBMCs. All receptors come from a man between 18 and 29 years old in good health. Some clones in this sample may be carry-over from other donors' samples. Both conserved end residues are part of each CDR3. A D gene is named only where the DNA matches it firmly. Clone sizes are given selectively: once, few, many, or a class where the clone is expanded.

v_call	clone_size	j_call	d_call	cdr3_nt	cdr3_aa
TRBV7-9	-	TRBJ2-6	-	TGTGCCAGCAGCTTAGCGCTATGGTCTGGGGCCAACGTCCTGACTTTC	CASSLALWSGANVLTF
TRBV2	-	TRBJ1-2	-	TGTGCCAGCAGTCCTCATTCGGGGATTAACTATGGCTACACCTTC	CASSPHSGINYGYTF
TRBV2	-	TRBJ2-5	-	TGTGCCAGCAGCGTAAACCGGGGTCAAGAGACCCAGTACTTC	CASSVNRGQETQYF
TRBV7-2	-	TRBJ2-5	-	TGTGCCAGCAGCTTATATGGGGGCCGAGAGACCCAGTACTTC	CASSLYGGRETQYF
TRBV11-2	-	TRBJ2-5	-	TGTGCCAGCAGCCGGGGACTTGTGGAGACCCAGTACTTC	CASSRGLVETQYF
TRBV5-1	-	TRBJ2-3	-	TGCGCCAGCAGCTTGGTAGGAGGGCCCACAGATACGCAGTATTTT	CASSLVGGPTDTQYF
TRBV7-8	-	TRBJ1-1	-	TGTGCCAGCAGCTTCTCTGGCCGGGAGGCTTTCTTT	CASSFSGREAFF
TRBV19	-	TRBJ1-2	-	TGTGCCAGTACAGGGCAGGGCCAACCCGCTGGCTATGGCTACACCTTC	CASTGQGQPAGYGYTF
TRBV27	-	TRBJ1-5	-	TGTGCCAGCAGCCAAGACCCTGGGAGCAATCAGCCCCAGCATTTT	CASSQDPGSNQPQHF
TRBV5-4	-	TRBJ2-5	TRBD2	TGTGCCAGCAGCTTAAAAACACCGGGACTAGCAGAGACCCAGTACTTC	CASSLKTPGLAETQYF
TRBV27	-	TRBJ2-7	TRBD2	TGTGCCAGCAGTGCCCCAGCGGGAGCAATCTACGAGCAGTACTTC	CASSAPAGAIYEQYF
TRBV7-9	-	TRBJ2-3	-	TGTGCCAGCAGCTCCGCTAGCCCTCGAGGGACGCAGTATTTT	CASSSASPRGTQYF
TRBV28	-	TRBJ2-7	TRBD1	TGTGCCAGCCCTGGGGGGACAGGAAAAGCCCACGAGCAGTACTTC	CASPGGTGKAHEQYF
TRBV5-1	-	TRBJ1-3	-	TGCGCCAGCAGTATACAGGGCTTGTCCGGAAACACCATATATTTT	CASSIQGLSGNTIYF
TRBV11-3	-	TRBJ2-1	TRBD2	TGTGCCAGCAGCTTAGATAGGACTAGCGGGGCGAACTACAATGAGCAGTTCTTC	CASSLDRTSGANYNEQFF
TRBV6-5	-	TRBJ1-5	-	TGTGCCAGCAATCCATTGAGCAATCAGCCCCAGCATTTT	CASNPLSNQPQHF
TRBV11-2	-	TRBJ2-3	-	TGTGCCAGCACCTTCGACCCGGATACGCAGTATTTT	CASTFDPDTQYF
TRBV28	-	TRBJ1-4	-	TGTGCCAGCAGTCATCGGGGGACCAAAGGAGGCAATGAAAAACTGTTTTTT	CASSHRGTKGGNEKLFF
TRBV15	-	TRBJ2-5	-	TGTGCCACCAGCAGCTCTACCAGGACACGATTCGAAGAGACCCAGTACTTC	CATSSSTRTRFEETQYF
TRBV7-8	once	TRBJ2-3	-	TGTGCCAGCAGCTTAAGGGGTCGGCGGGACACAGATACGCAGTATTTT	CASSLRGRRDTDTQYF
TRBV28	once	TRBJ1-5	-	TGTGCCAGCAGTTTAGCCGTAAGGGGGGCTCAGCCCCAGCATTTT	CASSLAVRGAQPQHF
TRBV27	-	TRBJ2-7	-	TGTGCCAGCAGTCCCCCCAGGACAGACTTCTACGAGCAGTACTTC	CASSPPRTDFYEQYF
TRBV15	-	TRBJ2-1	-	TGTGCCACCAGCAGAGAATTCGGTTACAATGAGCAGTTCTTC	CATSREFGYNEQFF
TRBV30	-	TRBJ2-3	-	TGTGCCTGGAGTGTAACGTCAGATACGCAGTATTTT	CAWSVTSDTQYF
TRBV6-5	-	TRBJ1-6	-	TGTGCCAGCAGTTACTCGAACGGCAGATTGGATTCACCCCTCCACTTT	CASSYSNGRLDSPLHF
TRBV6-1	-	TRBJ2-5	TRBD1	TGTGCCAGCACCAGGGACAGGGAAGATACCCAGTACTTC	CASTRDREDTQYF
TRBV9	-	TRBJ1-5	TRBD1	TGTGCCAGCAGCGTAGAGGCAGGGGGCCTTTCCCAGCATTTT	CASSVEAGGLSQHF
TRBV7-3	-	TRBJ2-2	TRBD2	TGTGCCAGCAGCTTAATGGCGGGAGGGAACACCGGGGAGCTGTTTTTT	CASSLMAGGNTGELFF
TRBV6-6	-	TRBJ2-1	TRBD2	TGTGCCAGCAGCACCGGGACTAGAGTTGCCCATGAGCAGTTCTTC	CASSTGTRVAHEQFF
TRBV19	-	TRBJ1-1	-	TGTGCCAGTAGTCTACTAAATGGGGGTGAAGCTTTCTTT	CASSLLNGGEAFF
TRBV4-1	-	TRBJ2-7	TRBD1	TGCGCCAGCAGCCAACCTACAGGGGCGAACTACTACGAGCAGTACTTC	CASSQPTGANYYEQYF
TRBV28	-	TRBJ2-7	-	TGTGCCAGCAGTTTGGCTCTCGTAACCTACGAGCAGTACTTC	CASSLALVTYEQYF
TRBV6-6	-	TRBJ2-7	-	TGTGCCAGCAGTCCGAGGCCTTTTTACGAGCAGTACTTC	CASSPRPFYEQYF
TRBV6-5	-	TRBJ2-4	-	TGTGCCAGCAAGGAACTAGCCAAAAACATTCAGTACTTC	CASKELAKNIQYF
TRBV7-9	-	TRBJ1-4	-	TGTGCCAGCAGCCCCCCACAGGGCGGCAATGAAAAACTGTTTTTT	CASSPPQGGNEKLFF
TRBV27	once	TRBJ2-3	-	TGTGCCAGCAGTTTCGGGAAGACGCAGTATTTT	CASSFGKTQYF
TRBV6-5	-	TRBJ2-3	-	TGTGCCAGCACCGCCCCGGGCACAGATACGCAGTATTTT	CASTAPGTDTQYF
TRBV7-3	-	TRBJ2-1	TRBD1	TGTGCCAGCAGCTCGGGACAGGCTTACAATGAGCAGTTCTTC	CASSSGQAYNEQFF
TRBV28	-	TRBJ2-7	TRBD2	TGTGCCAGCAGTTCCGCCCTTATAGCGGGAGGGCCGGGCGGCCGCGAGCAGTACTTC	CASSSALIAGGPGGREQYF
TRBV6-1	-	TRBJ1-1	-	TGTGCCAGCAGTGAACCAACCGTCAGCCAGTTCGCTTTCTTT	CASSEPTVSQFAFF
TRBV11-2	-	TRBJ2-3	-	TGTGCCAGCAGCTTTTCCCGGGCTAGACCGGACACAGATACGCAGTATTTT	CASSFSRARPDTDTQYF
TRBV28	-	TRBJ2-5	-	TGTGCCAGCAGTTTAACAGGTGGAGAGACCCAGTACTTC	CASSLTGGETQYF
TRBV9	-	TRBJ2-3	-	TGTGCCAGCAGCGTAGGAGGGTATCGGCCAGATACGCAGTATTTT	CASSVGGYRPDTQYF
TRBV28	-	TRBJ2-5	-	TGTGCCAGCAGTTACGACGGTACACGGGAGACCCAGTACTTC	CASSYDGTRETQYF